Below, 18 T cell receptor beta chains from the same sample are listed, as sequenced in a study of blood T cell repertoires in COVID-19. Measured with immunoSEQ multiplex PCR; TCRdb has only the in-frame clones, and not every one. The profile shows roughly 76,000 clones, roughly 89% of them singletons. Specimen: peripheral blood. The receptors shown here come from a man in his sixties or seventies with active or convalescent COVID-19.

This sequence joins TRBV11-2 and TRBJ2-7; 12 nucleotides line up with TRBD2. The CDR3 covers 15 residues. V gave up 4 bases and J gave up 4 bases; unmatched junction bases: 5. Germline V gives CDR1 SGHAT, CDR2 FQNNGV. The CDR3 reads CASSSSTSGRYEQYF. CDR3 bases: TGTGCCAGCAGCTCCTCTACTAGCGGGAGGTACGAGCAGTACTTC.

Only one count was recorded for this clone. The chain employs TRBV7-9 and TRBJ2-1; D unclear. Looked up from germline, CDR1 is SEHNR and CDR2 is FQNEAQ (reference sequence). There are 13 residues in the CDR3. Between the trimmed V and J ends, which lost 3 bases and 8 bases, there was a span of 11 bases. The CDR3 sequence: CASSLRMNDEQFF. The CDR3, as DNA: TGTGCCAGCAGCTTGAGGATGAACGATGAGCAGTTCTTC.

This chain joins TRBV18 and TRBJ2-2; D not certain. V shed 3 bases and J shed 0 bases, with 11 bases lying between them. The CDR3 has 16 amino acids. Germline V lookup: CDR1 KGHSH, CDR2 LQKENI. In DNA, the CDR3 is TGTGCCAGCTCACCTTCTGTGCCGGCGAACACCGGGGAGCTGTTTTTT. Its translation is CASSPSVPANTGELFF.

Here the CDR3 reads CASSLLQGYEQYF. CDR3 DNA sequence: TGTGCCAGCAGTTTACTACAGGGATACGAGCAGTACTTC. This sequence joins TRBV12-3 or TRBV12-4 and TRBJ2-7; D is perhaps TRBD1 (6 bases). This CDR3 spans 13 amino acids. V dropped 2 bases and J dropped 4 bases, with 9 bases sitting between them.

V usage is TRBV6-5 and J usage is TRBJ2-7; TRBD2 matches at 8 bases. CDR1 and CDR2 (germline): MNHEY, SVGAGI. The CDR3 is 16 amino acids. The trim removed 0 bases at V and 0 bases at J, leaving 4 bases unmatched. The CDR3 DNA reads as TGTGCCAGCAGTTACTCGGGTAGCGGGGACTCCTACGAGCAGTACTTC. Amino acids: CASSYSGSGDSYEQYF.

This clone was recorded a few times. This chain links TRBV5-1 with TRBJ1-4, with D uncertain. CDR1 SGHRS and CDR2 YFSETQ come from the germline V gene. The CDR3 length is 16 residues. V was cut by 0 bases and J by 1 base, with 10 bases left in between. CDR3 in DNA: TGCGCCAGCAGCTTGGGGGTAGCGAGAACTAATGAAAAACTGTTTTTT. Protein: CASSLGVARTNEKLFF.

There are a few counts of this clone. The V gene is TRBV19, the J gene TRBJ2-7, with 10 bases matching TRBD1. The CDR3 is 15 amino acids. V trimming: 3 bases; J trimming: 3 bases; junction bases outside the gene matches: 5. CDR1 is LNHDA, CDR2 SQIVND, per germline (reference sequence). The CDR3 spells CASSMGGQGFYEQYF. In nucleotides, the CDR3 is TGTGCCAGTAGTATGGGGGGACAGGGGTTCTACGAGCAGTACTTC.

The chain links TRBV11-3 to TRBJ1-5; 8 bases line up with TRBD1. V trimming: 5 bases; J trimming: 7 bases; junction bases outside the gene matches: 10. The germline V gene has CDR1 SGHNT and CDR2 YENEEA. The CDR3 spans 15 residues. DNA of the CDR3: TGTGCCAGCAGCGCTGACAGGGGTGGTAGGCAGCCCCAGCATTTT. This sequence encodes CASSADRGGRQPQHF.

The chain combines TRBV13 with TRBJ1-5; D perhaps matches TRBD1 (5 bases). Germline lookup yields CDR1 PRHDT and CDR2 FYEKMQ (reference sequence). Trimming stripped 2 bases from V and 0 bases from J, with 5 bases between. The CDR3 is made up of 14 amino acids. CDR3 protein: CASSLQGSNQPQHF. Written as DNA, the CDR3 is TGTGCCAGCAGCTTACAGGGTAGCAATCAGCCCCAGCATTTT.

The rearrangement joins TRBV12-3 or TRBV12-4 to TRBJ2-1, with D hard to call. V lost 2 bases and J 5 bases, leaving 4 bases between the germline ends. The CDR3 covers 12 residues. CDR3 sequence (DNA): TGTGCCAGCAGTTTATTTAACAATGAGCAGTTCTTC. It yields the protein CASSLFNNEQFF.

The chain uses TRBV11-2 and TRBJ1-4; no firm D call. Germline V CDR1 and CDR2: SGHAT, FQNNGV. Trimming took off 0 bases at V and 6 bases at J, with 14 bases between the two ends. This CDR3 contains 16 residues. For the CDR3, the DNA is TGTGCCAGCAGCTTAGAACGGTACTCCACTCATGAAAAACTGTTTTTT. This encodes CASSLERYSTHEKLFF. Full variable domain (rest looked up from reference TRBV11-2 and TRBJ1-4): EAGVAQSPRYKIIEKRQSVAFWCNPISGHATLYWYQQILGQGPKLLIQFQNNGVVDDSQLPKDRFSAERLKGVDSTLKIQPAKLEDSAVYLCASSLERYSTHEKLFFGSGTQLSVL.

V gene TRBV5-1 combines with J gene TRBJ2-1; D is unresolved. The V gene's germline CDR1 is SGHRS and CDR2 YFSETQ. V lost 3 bases, J lost 0 bases, and 13 bases lay in between. This CDR3 is built from 16 residues. CDR3 nucleotide sequence: TGCGCCAGCAGCTACTTACAGTCCAGCTCCTACAATGAGCAGTTCTTC. It encodes CASSYLQSSSYNEQFF.

The chain combines TRBV2 with TRBJ1-4; 7 nucleotides align to TRBD1. CDR3 length equals 13 residues. Looked up from germline, CDR1 is SNHLY and CDR2 is FYNNEI. The ends lost 6 bases at V and 8 bases at J; junction bases unmatched: 6. CDR3 protein: CASSLGQNEKLFF. In DNA form, the CDR3 reads TGTGCCAGCAGCCTGGGACAGAACGAAAAACTGTTTTTT.

This chain joins TRBV28 and TRBJ2-5, with D unclear. V shed 5 bases and J shed 2 bases, with 12 bases lying between them. The germline CDR1 and CDR2 sequences are MDHEN and SYDVKM. The CDR3 extends over 14 amino acids. The CDR3 is CASSIKMYQETQYF. The CDR3 DNA is TGTGCCAGCAGTATTAAAATGTATCAAGAGACCCAGTACTTC.

This clone came up once. V and J are TRBV7-2 and TRBJ1-5; D is unresolved. The CDR3 runs to 13 residues. The germline gives CDR1 SGHTA, CDR2 FQGNSA. With 2 bases removed from V and 3 bases from J, the gap between germline ends came to 5 bases. The CDR3 DNA follows: TGTGCCAGCAGCTTAAACACCAATCAGCCCCAGCATTTT. Translated: CASSLNTNQPQHF. Looking up the rest from reference TRBV7-2 and TRBJ1-5 gives the full variable domain: GAGVSQSPSNKVTEKGKDVELRCDPISGHTALYWYRQSLGQGLEFLIYFQGNSAPDKSGLPSDRFSAERTGGSVSTLTIQRTQQEDSAVYLCASSLNTNQPQHFGDGTRLSIL.

The gene calls are TRBV19 and TRBJ1-1; D is unresolved. Trimming pared 4 bases from V and 8 bases from J, leaving 20 bases between. This CDR3 has 15 amino acids. The V gene's germline CDR1 is LNHDA and CDR2 SQIVND (reference sequence). The CDR3 reads CASSTPGGKSAEAFF. CDR3 DNA sequence: TGTGCCAGTAGTACCCCGGGAGGGAAATCTGCAGAAGCTTTCTTT.

The chain is built from TRBV2 and TRBJ1-4; 8 bases are a match to TRBD1. With 8 bases clipped from V and 8 bases from J, the junction kept 7 bases outside the gene matches. The CDR3 extends over 13 amino acids. Germline lookup yields CDR1 SNHLY and CDR2 FYNNEI. The CDR3 DNA reads TGTGCCAGCCTCCGGGACAGGCGGGAAAAACTGTTTTTT. It translates to CASLRDRREKLFF.

The chain recombines TRBV27 with TRBJ1-6, with 7 positions matching TRBD1. Per germline, CDR1 MNHEY and CDR2 SMNVEV (reference sequence). The ends lost 5 bases at V and 10 bases at J; junction bases unmatched: 8. The CDR3 covers 14 residues. CDR3 amino acids: CASSPLGQRSPLHF. The CDR3 nucleotides are TGTGCCAGCAGTCCGCTGGGACAGAGGTCACCCCTCCACTTT.